This T cell receptor (beta chain) came from a study of post-analysis software for immune sequencing data. Turning to the study itself: Relapsing-remitting, secondary progressive and progressive-relapsing courses of multiple sclerosis were included. Study findings and constraints: Elevated frequency relative to controls characterized 4 or 5 TRBV segments in patients, TRBV5-6, TRBV5-1 and TRBV20-1 among them. Pronounced co-clustering by F measure was evident among identically batched samples.

TCR beta cDNA libraries included unique molecular identifiers. Input populations of roughly 0.95 to 10 million T cells gave rise to around 480,000 cDNA molecules. TCRdb reprocessed the PCR reads via MiXCR and lists one record per CDR3 protein. Of some 700,000 distinct CDR3 sequences in the sample, roughly three fifths were seen once. The V and J ends lost 7 bases and 5 bases, in that order; junction bases with no gene match: 5. The CDR3 is made up of 14 amino acids. Germline V CDR1 and CDR2: SGHRS, YFSETQ. Comments on this clonotype: Its antigen is undetermined.

V gene TRBV5-1 combines with J gene TRBJ2-1; 11 bases are a match to TRBD1. The sample taken for sequencing was blood. The source of this sequence is a girl aged 2-10 years with multiple sclerosis. CDR3 DNA: TGCGCCAGCTGGGGGACAGGGGGAAACAATGAGCAGTTCTTC. This gives the protein CASWGTGGNNEQFF.